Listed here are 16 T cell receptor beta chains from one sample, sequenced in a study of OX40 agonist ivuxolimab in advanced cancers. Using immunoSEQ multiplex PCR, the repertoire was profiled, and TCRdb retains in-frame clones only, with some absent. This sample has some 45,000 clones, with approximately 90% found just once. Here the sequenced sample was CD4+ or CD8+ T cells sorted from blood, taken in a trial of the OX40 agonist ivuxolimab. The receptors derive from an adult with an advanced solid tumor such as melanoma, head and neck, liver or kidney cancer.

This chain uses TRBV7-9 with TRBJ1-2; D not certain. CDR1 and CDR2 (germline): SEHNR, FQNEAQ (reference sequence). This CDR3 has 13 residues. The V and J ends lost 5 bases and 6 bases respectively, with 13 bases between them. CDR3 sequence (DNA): TGTGCCAGCAGCCCCTTGGTTTTAGATGGCTACACCTTC. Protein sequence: CASSPLVLDGYTF.

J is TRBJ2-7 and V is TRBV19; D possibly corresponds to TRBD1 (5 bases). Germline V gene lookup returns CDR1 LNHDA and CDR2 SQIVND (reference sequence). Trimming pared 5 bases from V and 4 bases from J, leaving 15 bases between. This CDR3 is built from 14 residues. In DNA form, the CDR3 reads TGTGCCAGTAGTCCCGCAGGGTTTAGGTACGAGCAGTACTTC. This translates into CASSPAGFRYEQYF.

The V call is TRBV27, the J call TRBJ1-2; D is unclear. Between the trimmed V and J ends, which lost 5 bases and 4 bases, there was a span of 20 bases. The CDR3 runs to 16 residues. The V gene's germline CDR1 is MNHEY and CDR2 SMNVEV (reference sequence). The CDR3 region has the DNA TGTGCCAGCAGTCCCAACACCGACCCTGGGAGCTATGGCTACACCTTC. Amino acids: CASSPNTDPGSYGYTF.

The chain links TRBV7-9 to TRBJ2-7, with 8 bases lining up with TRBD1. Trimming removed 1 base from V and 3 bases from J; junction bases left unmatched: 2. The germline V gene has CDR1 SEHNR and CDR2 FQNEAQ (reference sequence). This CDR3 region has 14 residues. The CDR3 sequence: CASSLEGTGYEQYF. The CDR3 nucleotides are TGTGCCAGCAGCTTAGAGGGGACAGGCTACGAGCAGTACTTC.

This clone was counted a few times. The CDR3 region has the DNA TGTGCCAGCAGTTATGGGGGGCCCTACAATGAGCAGTTCTTC. Protein sequence: CASSYGGPYNEQFF. This chain uses TRBV6-5 with TRBJ2-1; D could derive from TRBD1 or TRBD2 (6 bases each). The ends were cut back, 3 bases at V and 2 bases at J, with 8 bases in the middle. CDR3 length equals 14 residues. Germline V gives CDR1 MNHEY, CDR2 SVGAGI.

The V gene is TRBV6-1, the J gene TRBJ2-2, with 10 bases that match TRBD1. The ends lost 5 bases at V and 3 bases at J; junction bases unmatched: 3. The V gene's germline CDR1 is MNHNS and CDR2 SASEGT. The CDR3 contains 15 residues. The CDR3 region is CASSPGQGYTGELFF. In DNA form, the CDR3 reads TGTGCCAGCAGTCCGGGACAGGGGTACACCGGGGAGCTGTTTTTT.

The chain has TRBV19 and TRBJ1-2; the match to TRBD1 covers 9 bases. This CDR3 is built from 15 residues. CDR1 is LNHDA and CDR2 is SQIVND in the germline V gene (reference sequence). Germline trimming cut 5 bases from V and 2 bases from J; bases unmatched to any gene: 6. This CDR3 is CASSPWTGANYGYTF. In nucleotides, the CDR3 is TGTGCCAGTAGTCCTTGGACAGGGGCGAACTATGGCTACACCTTC.

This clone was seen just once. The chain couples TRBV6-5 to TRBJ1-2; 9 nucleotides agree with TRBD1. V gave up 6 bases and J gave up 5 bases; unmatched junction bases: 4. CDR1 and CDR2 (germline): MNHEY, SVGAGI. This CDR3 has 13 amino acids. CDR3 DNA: TGTGCCAGCAGATCCGGACAGGGGTATGGCTACACCTTC. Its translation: CASRSGQGYGYTF.

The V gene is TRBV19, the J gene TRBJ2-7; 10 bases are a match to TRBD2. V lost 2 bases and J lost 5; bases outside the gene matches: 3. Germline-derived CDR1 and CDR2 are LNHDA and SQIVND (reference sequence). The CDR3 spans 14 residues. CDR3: CASSILAGVHEQYF. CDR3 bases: TGTGCCAGTAGTATACTAGCGGGAGTCCACGAGCAGTACTTC. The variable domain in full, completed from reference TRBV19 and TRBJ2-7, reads DGGITQSPKYLFRKEGQNVTLSCEQNLNHDAMYWYRQDPGQGLRLIYYSQIVNDFQKGDIAEGYSVSREKKESFPLTVTSAQKNPTAFYLCASSILAGVHEQYFGPGTRLTVT.

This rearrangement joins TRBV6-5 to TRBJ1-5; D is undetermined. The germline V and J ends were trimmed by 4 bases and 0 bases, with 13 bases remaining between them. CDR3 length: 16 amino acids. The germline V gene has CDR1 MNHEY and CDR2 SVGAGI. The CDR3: CASSFAVGYSNQPQHF. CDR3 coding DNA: TGTGCCAGCAGTTTCGCGGTCGGATATAGCAATCAGCCCCAGCATTTT.

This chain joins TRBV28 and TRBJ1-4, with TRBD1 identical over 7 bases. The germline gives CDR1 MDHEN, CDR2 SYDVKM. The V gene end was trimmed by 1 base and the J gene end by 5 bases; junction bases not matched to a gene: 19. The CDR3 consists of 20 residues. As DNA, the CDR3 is TGTGCCAGCAGTTTATTCCAATCGGAGGTTTACGGACAGGCAAATGAAAAACTGTTTTTT. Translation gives CASSLFQSEVYGQANEKLFF.

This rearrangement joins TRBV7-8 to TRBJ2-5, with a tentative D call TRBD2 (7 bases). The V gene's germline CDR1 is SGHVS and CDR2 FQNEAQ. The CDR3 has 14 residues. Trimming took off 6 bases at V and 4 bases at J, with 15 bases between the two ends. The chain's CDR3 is CASSGGGVIETQYF. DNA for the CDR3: TGTGCCAGCAGTGGGGGGGGCGTCATAGAGACCCAGTACTTC.

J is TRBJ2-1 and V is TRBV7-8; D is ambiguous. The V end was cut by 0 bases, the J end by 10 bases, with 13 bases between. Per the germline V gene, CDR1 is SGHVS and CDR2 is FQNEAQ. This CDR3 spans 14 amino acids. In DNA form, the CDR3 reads TGTGCCAGCAGCTTAGCGCGGTGGGGTAACGAGCAGTTCTTC. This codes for CASSLARWGNEQFF. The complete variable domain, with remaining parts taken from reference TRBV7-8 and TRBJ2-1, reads GAGVSQSPRYKVAKRGQDVALRCDPISGHVSLFWYQQALGQGPEFLTYFQNEAQLDKSGLPSDRFFAERPEGSVSTLKIQRTQQEDSAVYLCASSLARWGNEQFFGPGTRLTVL.

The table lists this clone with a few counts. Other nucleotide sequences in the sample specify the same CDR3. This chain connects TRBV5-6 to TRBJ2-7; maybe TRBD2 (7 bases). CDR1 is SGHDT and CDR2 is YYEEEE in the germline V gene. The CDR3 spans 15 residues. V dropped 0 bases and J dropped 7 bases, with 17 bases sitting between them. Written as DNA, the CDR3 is TGTGCCAGCAGCTTGGGACTTGGGGGGGCGGGGGAGCAGTACTTC. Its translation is CASSLGLGGAGEQYF.

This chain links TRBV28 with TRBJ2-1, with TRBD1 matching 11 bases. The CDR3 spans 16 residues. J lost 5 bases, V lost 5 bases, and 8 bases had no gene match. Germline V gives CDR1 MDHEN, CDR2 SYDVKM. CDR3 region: CASSAWTGGGDNEQFF. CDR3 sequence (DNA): TGTGCCAGCAGTGCCTGGACAGGGGGCGGAGACAATGAGCAGTTCTTC.

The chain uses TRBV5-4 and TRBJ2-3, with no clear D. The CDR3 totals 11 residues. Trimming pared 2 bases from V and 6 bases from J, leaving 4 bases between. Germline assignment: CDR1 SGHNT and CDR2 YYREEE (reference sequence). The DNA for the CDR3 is TGTGCCAGCAGCTTTTGGGATACGCAGTATTTT. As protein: CASSFWDTQYF. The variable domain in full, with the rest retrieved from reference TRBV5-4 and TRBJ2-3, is ETGVTQSPTHLIKTRGQQVTLRCSSQSGHNTVSWYQQALGQGPQFIFQYYREEENGRGNFPPRFSGLQFPNYSSELNVNALELDDSALYLCASSFWDTQYFGPGTRLTVL.